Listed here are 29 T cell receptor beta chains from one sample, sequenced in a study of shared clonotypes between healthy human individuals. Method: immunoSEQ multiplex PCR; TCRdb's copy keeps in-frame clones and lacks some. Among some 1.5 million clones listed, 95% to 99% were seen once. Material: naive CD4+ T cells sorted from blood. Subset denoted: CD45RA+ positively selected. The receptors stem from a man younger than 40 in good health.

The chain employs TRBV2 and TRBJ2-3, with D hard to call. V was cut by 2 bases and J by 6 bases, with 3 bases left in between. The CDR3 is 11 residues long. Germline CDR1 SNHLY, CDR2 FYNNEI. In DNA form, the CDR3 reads TGTGCCAGCAGTGAATTTGATACGCAGTATTTT. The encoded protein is CASSEFDTQYF.

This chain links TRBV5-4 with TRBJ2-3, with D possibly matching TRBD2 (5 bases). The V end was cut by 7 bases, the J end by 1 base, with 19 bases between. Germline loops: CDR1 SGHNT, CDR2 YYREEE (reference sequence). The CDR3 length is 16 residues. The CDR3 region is CASWRIASPGTDTQYF. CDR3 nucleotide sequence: TGTGCCAGCTGGCGGATTGCTAGCCCCGGCACAGATACGCAGTATTTT.

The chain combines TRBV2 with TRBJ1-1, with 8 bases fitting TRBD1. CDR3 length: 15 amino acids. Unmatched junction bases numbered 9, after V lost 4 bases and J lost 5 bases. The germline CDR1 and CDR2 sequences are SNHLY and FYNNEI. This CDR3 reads CASSAWDRTGTEAFF. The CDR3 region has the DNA TGTGCCAGCAGTGCTTGGGACAGGACGGGAACTGAAGCTTTCTTT.

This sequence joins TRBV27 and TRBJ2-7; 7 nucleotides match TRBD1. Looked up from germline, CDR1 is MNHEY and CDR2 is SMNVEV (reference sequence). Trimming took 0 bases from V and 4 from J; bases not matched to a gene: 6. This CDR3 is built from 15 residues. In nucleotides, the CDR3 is TGTGCCAGCAGTTTATCGGGACAGTCGACATACGAGCAGTACTTC. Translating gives CASSLSGQSTYEQYF.

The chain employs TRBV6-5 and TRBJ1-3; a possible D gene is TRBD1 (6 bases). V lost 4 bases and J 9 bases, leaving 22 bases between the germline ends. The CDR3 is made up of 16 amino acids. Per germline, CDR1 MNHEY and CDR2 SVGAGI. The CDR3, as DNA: TGTGCCAGCAGTTTCCTTTCGACAGGCGCCCTGCGCACCATATATTTT. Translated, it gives CASSFLSTGALRTIYF.

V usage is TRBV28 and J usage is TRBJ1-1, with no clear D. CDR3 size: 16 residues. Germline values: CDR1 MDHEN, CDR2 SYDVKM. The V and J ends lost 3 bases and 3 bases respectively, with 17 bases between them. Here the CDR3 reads CASSFPGRGWDTEAFF. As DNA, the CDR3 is TGTGCCAGCAGTTTTCCGGGCCGGGGATGGGACACTGAAGCTTTCTTT.

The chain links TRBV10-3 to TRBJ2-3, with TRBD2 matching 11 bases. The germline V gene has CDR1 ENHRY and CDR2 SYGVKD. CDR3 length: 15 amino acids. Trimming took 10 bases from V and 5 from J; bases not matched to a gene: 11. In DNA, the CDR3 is TGTGCCACCAAGACTAGCGGGACCCGAGTAGATACGCAGTATTTT. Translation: CATKTSGTRVDTQYF.

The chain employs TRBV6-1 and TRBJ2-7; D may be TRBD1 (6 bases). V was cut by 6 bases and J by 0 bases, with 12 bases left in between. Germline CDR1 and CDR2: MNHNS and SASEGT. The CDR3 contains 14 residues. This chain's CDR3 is CASSFRGYSYEQYF. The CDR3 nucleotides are TGTGCCAGCAGCTTCAGGGGATACTCCTACGAGCAGTACTTC.

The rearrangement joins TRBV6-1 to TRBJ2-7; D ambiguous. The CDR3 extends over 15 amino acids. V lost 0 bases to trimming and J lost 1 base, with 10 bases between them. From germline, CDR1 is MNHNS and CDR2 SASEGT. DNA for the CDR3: TGTGCCAGCAGTGAAGCGCTCACAGATTCCTACGAGCAGTACTTC. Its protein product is CASSEALTDSYEQYF.

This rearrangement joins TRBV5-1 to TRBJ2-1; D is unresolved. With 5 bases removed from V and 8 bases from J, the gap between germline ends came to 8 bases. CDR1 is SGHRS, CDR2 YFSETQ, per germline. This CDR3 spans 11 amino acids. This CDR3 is CASRIRDEQFF. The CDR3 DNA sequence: TGCGCCAGCAGAATAAGAGATGAGCAGTTCTTC. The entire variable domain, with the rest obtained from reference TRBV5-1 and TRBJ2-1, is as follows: KAGVTQTPRYLIKTRGQQVTLSCSPISGHRSVSWYQQTPGQGLQFLFEYFSETQRNKGNFPGRFSGRQFSNSRSEMNVSTLELGDSALYLCASRIRDEQFFGPGTRLTVL.

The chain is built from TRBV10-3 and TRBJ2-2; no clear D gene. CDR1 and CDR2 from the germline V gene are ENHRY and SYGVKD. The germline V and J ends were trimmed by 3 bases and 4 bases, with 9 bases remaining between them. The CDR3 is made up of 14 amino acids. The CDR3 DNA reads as TGTGCCATCAGTGACCTGGAATTCACCGGGGAGCTGTTTTTT. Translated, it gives CAISDLEFTGELFF.

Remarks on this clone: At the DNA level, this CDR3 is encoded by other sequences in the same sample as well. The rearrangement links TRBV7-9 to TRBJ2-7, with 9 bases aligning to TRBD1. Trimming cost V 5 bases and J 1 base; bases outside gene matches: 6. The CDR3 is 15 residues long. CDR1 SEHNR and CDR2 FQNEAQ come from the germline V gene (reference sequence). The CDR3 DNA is TGTGCCAGCAGCCCCCCCGGACAGGGGTCCTACGAGCAGTACTTC. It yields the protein CASSPPGQGSYEQYF.

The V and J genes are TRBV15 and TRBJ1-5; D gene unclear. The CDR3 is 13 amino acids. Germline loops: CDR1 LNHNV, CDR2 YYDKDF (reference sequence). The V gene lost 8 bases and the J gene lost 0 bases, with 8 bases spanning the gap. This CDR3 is CATGSGSNQPQHF. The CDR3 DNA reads TGTGCCACCGGGTCCGGTAGCAATCAGCCCCAGCATTTT.

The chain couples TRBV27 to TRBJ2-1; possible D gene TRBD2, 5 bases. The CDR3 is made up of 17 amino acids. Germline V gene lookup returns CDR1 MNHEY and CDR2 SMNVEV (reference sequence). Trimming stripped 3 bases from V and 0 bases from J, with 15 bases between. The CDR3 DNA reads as TGTGCCAGCAGTTTTAGGAGGCTAGCAGGCTCCTACAATGAGCAGTTCTTC. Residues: CASSFRRLAGSYNEQFF.

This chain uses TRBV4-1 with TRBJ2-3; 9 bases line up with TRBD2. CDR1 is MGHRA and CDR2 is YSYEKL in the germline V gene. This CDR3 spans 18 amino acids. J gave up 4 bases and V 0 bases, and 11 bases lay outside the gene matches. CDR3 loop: CASSQDPLLAGGPDTQYF. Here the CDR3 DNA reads TGCGCCAGCAGCCAAGATCCCCTTCTCGCGGGAGGGCCAGATACGCAGTATTTT.

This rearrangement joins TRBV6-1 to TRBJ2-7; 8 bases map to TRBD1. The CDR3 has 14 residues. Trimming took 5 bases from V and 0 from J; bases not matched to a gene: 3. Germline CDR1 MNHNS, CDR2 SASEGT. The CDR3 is CASSSQGDSYEQYF. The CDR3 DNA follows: TGTGCCAGCAGTTCACAGGGGGACTCCTACGAGCAGTACTTC.

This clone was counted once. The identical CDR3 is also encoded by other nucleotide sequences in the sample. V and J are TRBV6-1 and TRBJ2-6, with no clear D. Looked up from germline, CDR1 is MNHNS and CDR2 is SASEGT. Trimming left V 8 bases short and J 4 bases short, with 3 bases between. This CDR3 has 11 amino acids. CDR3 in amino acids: CASRGANVLTF. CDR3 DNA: TGTGCCAGCCGCGGGGCCAACGTCCTGACTTTC.

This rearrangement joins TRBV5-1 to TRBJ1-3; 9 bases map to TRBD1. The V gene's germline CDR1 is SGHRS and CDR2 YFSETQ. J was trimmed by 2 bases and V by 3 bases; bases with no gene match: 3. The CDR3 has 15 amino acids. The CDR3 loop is CASSSGQGTGNTIYF. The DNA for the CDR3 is TGCGCCAGCAGCTCGGGACAGGGTACTGGAAACACCATATATTTT.

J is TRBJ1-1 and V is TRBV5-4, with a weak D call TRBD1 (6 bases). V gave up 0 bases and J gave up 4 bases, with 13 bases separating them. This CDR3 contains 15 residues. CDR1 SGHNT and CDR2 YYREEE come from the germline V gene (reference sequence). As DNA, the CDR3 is TGTGCCAGCAGCTTGGGTACAGGGTCGGGCACTGAAGCTTTCTTT. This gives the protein CASSLGTGSGTEAFF.

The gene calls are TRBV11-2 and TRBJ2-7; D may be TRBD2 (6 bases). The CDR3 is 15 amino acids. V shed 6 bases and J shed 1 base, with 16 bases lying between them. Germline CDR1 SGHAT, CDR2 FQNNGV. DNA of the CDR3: TGTGCCAGCAGGCGAACTAGCTCCAGGTCCTACGAGCAGTACTTC. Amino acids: CASRRTSSRSYEQYF.

The CDR3 reads CASSSKPRGSGNTIYF. For the CDR3, the DNA is TGTGCCAGCAGCTCAAAACCCAGGGGCTCTGGAAACACCATATATTTT. V and J are TRBV11-2 and TRBJ1-3; D is possibly TRBD1 (6 bases). The CDR3 is 16 amino acids. CDR1 and CDR2 (germline): SGHAT, FQNNGV. Trimming took off 4 bases at V and 0 bases at J, with 13 bases between the two ends.

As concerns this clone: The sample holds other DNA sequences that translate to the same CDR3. CDR3 sequence: CASSLSRETQYF. The CDR3 DNA sequence: TGTGCCAGCAGCTTATCTCGGGAGACCCAGTACTTC. This chain joins TRBV7-2 and TRBJ2-5; no reliable D call. The CDR3 totals 12 residues. Germline-derived CDR1 and CDR2 are SGHTA and FQGNSA. V lost 2 bases, J lost 5 bases, and 6 bases lay in between.

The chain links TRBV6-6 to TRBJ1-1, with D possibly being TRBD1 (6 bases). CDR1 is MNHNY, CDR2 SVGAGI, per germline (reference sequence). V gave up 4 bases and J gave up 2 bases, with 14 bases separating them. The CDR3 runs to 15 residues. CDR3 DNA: TGTGCCAGCAGTTCCCCGGGGGGCGCAAACACTGAAGCTTTCTTT. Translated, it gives CASSSPGGANTEAFF.

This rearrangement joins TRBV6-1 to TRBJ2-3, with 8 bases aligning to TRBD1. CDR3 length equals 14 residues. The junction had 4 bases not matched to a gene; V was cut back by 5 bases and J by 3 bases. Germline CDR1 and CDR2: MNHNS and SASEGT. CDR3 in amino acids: CASSPGGWTDTQYF. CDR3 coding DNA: TGTGCCAGCAGTCCAGGGGGCTGGACAGATACGCAGTATTTT.

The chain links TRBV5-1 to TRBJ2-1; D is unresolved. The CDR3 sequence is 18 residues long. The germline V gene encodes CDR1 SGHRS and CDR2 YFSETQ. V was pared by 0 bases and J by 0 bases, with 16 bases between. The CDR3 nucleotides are TGCGCCAGCAGCTTGGGGTCCTGGCGAGAAAACTCCTACAATGAGCAGTTCTTC. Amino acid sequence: CASSLGSWRENSYNEQFF.

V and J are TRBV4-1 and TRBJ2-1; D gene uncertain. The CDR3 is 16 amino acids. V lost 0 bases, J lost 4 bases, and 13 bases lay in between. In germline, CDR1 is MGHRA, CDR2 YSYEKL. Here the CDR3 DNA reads TGCGCCAGCAGCCAAGACCCCGGGCAGAGGTACAATGAGCAGTTCTTC. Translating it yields CASSQDPGQRYNEQFF.

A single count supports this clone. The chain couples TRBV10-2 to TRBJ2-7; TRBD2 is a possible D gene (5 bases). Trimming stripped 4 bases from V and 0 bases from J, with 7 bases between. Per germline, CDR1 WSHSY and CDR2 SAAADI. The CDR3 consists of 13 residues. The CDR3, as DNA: TGCGCCAGCAGTGGAGGGATCTCCTACGAGCAGTACTTC. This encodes CASSGGISYEQYF.

CDR3 amino acids: CASSLGAGVVQPQHF. The CDR3 coding sequence is TGTGCCAGCAGCTTAGGGGCAGGGGTGGTTCAGCCCCAGCATTTT. The chain combines TRBV7-9 with TRBJ1-5; D is possibly TRBD1 (6 bases). The CDR3 contains 15 residues. CDR1 is SEHNR, CDR2 FQNEAQ, per germline (reference sequence). Trimming removed 1 base at V and 6 bases at J, with 13 bases between.

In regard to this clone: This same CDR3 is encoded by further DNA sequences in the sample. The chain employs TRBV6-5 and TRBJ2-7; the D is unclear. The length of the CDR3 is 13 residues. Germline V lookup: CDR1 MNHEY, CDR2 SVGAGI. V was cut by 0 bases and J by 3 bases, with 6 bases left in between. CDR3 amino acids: CASSYSTGYEQYF. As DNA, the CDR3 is TGTGCCAGCAGTTACTCGACCGGCTACGAGCAGTACTTC.